The 5 T cell receptor beta chains reported below all come from one sample, sequenced in a study of T-cell reconstitution after alpha-beta-depleted transplantation in children. The TCRbeta library incorporated unique molecular identifiers. Each CDR3 protein gets one entry after TCRdb re-called the PCR reads with MiXCR. The table lists 640,000 or so distinct CDR3 sequences, around a sixth of them singletons. The sequencing here drew on PBMCs from the stem cell graft donor, taken from the stem cell graft. The receptors stem from a human donor who donated a stem cell graft to a child with acute myeloid leukemia.

The chain recombines TRBV4-2 with TRBJ1-4, with D uncertain. Germline CDR1 is LGHNA and CDR2 is YNFKEQ. This CDR3 has 17 amino acids. V lost 6 bases to trimming and J lost 0 bases, with 17 bases between them. This chain's CDR3 is CASSLRNSFATNEKLFF. CDR3 DNA: TGTGCCAGCAGTCTAAGGAACTCATTCGCAACTAATGAAAAACTGTTTTTT.

There are a few counts of this clonotype. The chain is built from TRBV24-1 and TRBJ2-7, with 7 bases that match TRBD1. V gave up 6 bases and J gave up 4 bases; unmatched junction bases: 14. The CDR3 covers 16 residues. Germline CDR1 and CDR2: KGHDR and SFDVKD. CDR3 residues: CATSPLEEGAVYEQYF. CDR3 nucleotides: TGTGCCACCAGTCCCCTTGAAGAGGGGGCAGTATACGAGCAGTACTTC.

This clonotype was observed many times. The genes are TRBV29-1 and TRBJ2-3, with 7 bases that match TRBD2. V trimming: 8 bases; J trimming: 0 bases; junction bases outside the gene matches: 8. CDR3 length: 14 residues. Germline CDR1 is SQVTM and CDR2 is ANQGSEA. DNA of the CDR3: TGCAGCACGGGGGGAGTAGCAAGCACAGATACGCAGTATTTT. Translation gives CSTGGVASTDTQYF.

This clonotype has a handful of counts. The chain employs TRBV4-3 and TRBJ2-3; D tentatively reads TRBD1 or TRBD2 (7 bases each). This CDR3 contains 16 residues. Deletions cut 1 base from V and 2 bases from J, with 13 bases between. Looked up from germline, CDR1 is LGHNA and CDR2 is YSLEER. CDR3 sequence (DNA): TGCGCCAGCAGCCAAGGGGAGGGACAGATCACAGATACGCAGTATTTT. Its protein is CASSQGEGQITDTQYF.

This clonotype was picked up a small number of times. The genes are TRBV20-1 and TRBJ1-4, with D tentatively TRBD1 (6 bases). There are 14 residues in the CDR3. Germline values: CDR1 DFQATT, CDR2 SNEGSKA (reference sequence). V lost 6 bases and J 8 bases, leaving 19 bases between the germline ends. CDR3 in amino acids: CSASPETGLEKLFF. CDR3 nucleotides: TGCAGTGCCAGCCCCGAAACAGGGCTGGAAAAACTGTTTTTT.